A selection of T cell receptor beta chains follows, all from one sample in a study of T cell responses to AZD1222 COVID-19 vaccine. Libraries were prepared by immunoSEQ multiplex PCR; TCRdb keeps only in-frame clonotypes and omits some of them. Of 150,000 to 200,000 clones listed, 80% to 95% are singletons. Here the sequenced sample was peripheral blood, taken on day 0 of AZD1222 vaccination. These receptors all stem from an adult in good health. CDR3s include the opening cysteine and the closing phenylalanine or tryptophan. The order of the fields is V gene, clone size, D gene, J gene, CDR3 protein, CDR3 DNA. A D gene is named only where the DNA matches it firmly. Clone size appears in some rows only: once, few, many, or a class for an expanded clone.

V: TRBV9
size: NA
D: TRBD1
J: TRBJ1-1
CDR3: CASSAGTGAGAGAFF
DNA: TGTGCCAGCAGCGCGGGGACAGGGGCGGGCGCTGGAGCTTTCTTT

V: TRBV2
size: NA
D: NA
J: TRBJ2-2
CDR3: CASSARGSTGELFF
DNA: TGTGCCAGCAGTGCCAGGGGTAGCACCGGGGAGCTGTTTTTT

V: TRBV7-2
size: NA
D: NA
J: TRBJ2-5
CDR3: CASSLNGARQETQYF
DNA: TGTGCCAGCAGCCTCAACGGCGCACGGCAAGAGACCCAGTACTTC

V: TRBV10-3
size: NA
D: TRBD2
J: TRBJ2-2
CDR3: CAISVSAGESGELFF
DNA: TGTGCCATCAGTGTCTCAGCGGGAGAATCCGGGGAGCTGTTTTTT

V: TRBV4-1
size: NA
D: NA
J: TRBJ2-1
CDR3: CASSPALGGLFF
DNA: TGCGCCAGCAGCCCTGCCCTCGGGGGTTTGTTCTTC

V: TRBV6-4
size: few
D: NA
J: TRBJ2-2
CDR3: CASSDTDSGELFF
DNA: TGTGCCAGCAGTGACACAGACTCCGGGGAGCTGTTTTTT

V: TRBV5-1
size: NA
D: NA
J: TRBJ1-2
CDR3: CASSPDWTSGYTF
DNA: TGCGCCAGCAGCCCCGACTGGACGAGTGGCTACACCTTC

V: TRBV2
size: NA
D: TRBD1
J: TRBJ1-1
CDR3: CASRETGLNTEAFF
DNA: TGTGCCAGCAGGGAGACAGGGTTGAACACTGAAGCTTTCTTT

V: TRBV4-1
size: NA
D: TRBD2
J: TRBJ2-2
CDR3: CASSQALAGVGELFF
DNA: TGCGCCAGCAGCCAAGCTCTAGCGGGAGTCGGGGAGCTGTTTTTT

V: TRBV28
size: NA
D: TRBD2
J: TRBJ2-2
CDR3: CASSWGTSGNTGELFF
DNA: TGTGCCAGCAGTTGGGGGACTAGCGGGAACACCGGGGAGCTGTTTTTT

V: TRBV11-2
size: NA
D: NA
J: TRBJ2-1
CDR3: CASSLVGGGPSNEQFF
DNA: TGTGCCAGCAGCTTAGTAGGGGGAGGGCCATCAAATGAGCAGTTCTTC

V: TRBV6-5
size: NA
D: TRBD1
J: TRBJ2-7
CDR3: CASSYSTGGGYEQYF
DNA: TGTGCCAGCAGTTACTCGACAGGGGGCGGATACGAGCAGTACTTC

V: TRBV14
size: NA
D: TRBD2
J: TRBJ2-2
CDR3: CASRVAGPGELFF
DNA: TGTGCCAGCCGGGTAGCGGGGCCCGGGGAGCTGTTTTTT

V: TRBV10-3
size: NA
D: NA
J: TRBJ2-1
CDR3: CAISVTASNEQFF
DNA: TGTGCCATCAGCGTGACAGCGTCCAATGAGCAGTTCTTC

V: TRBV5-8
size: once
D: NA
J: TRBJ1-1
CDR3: CASSPGTFDTEAFF
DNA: TGTGCCAGCAGCCCTGGGACCTTCGATACTGAAGCTTTCTTT

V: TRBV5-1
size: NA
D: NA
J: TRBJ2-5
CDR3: CASSTPQQQETQYF
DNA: TGCGCCAGCAGCACCCCTCAGCAGCAAGAGACCCAGTACTTC

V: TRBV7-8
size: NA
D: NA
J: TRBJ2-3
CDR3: CASSPRGDGSSTDTQYF
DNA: TGTGCCAGCAGCCCGAGGGGTGATGGATCTAGCACAGATACGCAGTATTTT

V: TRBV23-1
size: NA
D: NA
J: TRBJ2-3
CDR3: CASSPGQWGTDTQYF
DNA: TGCGCCAGCAGTCCAGGACAGTGGGGCACAGATACGCAGTATTTT

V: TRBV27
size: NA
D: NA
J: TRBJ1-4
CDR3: CRDGDINPTNEKLFF
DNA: TGCCGGGACGGCGATATCAACCCAACTAATGAAAAACTGTTTTTT

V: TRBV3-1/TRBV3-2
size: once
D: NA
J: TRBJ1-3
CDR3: CASSQDQGSGNTIYF
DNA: TGTGCCAGCAGCCAAGATCAAGGTTCTGGAAACACCATATATTTT

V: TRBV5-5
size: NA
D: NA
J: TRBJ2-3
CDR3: CASSLRVASTDTQYF
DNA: TGTGCCAGCAGCTTAAGGGTCGCTAGCACAGATACGCAGTATTTT

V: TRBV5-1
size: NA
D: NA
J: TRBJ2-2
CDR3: CASSLQDSFTGELFF
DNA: TGCGCCAGCAGCTTGCAAGACAGCTTCACCGGGGAGCTGTTTTTT

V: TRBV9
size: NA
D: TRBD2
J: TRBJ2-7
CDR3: CASSVRGRRAGKRYEQYF
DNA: TGTGCCAGCAGCGTACGAGGGAGGCGAGCGGGGAAAAGGTACGAGCAGTACTTC

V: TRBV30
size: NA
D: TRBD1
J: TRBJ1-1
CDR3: CAWSKPRQGRTEAFF
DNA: TGTGCCTGGAGCAAACCTCGACAGGGGAGAACTGAAGCTTTCTTT

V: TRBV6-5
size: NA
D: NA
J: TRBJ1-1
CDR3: CASRGRSGGEAFF
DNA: TGTGCCAGCAGGGGACGGAGCGGGGGAGAAGCTTTCTTT

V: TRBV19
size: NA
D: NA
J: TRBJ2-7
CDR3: CASSMRGYEQYF
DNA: TGTGCCAGTAGTATGAGGGGGTACGAGCAGTACTTC

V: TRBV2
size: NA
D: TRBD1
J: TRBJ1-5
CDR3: CASTRQGAGNQPQHF
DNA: TGTGCCAGCACTAGACAGGGGGCAGGCAATCAGCCCCAGCATTTT

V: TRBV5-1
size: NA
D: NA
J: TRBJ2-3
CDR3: CASSLVGRGHPDTQYF
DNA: TGCGCCAGCAGCTTGGTAGGCAGGGGTCATCCAGATACGCAGTATTTT

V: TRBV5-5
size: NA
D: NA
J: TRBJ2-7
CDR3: CASSPSFDYEQYF
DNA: TGTGCCAGCAGTCCCTCCTTCGACTACGAGCAGTACTTC

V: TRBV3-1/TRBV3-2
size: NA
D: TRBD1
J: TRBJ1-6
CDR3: CASSRTLVGGNSPLHF
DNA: TGTGCCAGCAGCAGAACCCTTGTAGGGGGCAATTCACCCCTCCACTTT

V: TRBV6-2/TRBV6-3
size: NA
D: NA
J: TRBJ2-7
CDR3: CASSYFEGINHEQYF
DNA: TGTGCCAGCAGTTACTTCGAGGGGATTAACCACGAGCAGTACTTC

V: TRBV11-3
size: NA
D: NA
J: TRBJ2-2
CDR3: CASSSRSTGELFF
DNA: TGTGCCAGCAGCTCCCGGAGCACCGGGGAGCTGTTTTTT

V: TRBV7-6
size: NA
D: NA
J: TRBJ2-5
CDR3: CASSLAGAARQETQYF
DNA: TGTGCCAGCAGCTTAGCCGGGGCGGCGCGCCAAGAGACCCAGTACTTC

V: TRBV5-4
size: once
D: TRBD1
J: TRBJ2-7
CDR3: CASTRGAGQGAVEQYF
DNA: TGTGCCAGCACCCGCGGGGCGGGACAGGGGGCCGTCGAGCAGTACTTC

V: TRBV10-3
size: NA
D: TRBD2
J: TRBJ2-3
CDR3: CAISGRLAGGLTDTQYF
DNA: TGTGCCATCAGTGGGAGACTAGCGGGGGGACTCACAGATACGCAGTATTTT

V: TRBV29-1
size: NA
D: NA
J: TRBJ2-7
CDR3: CSVGGWEDNTYYEQYF
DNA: TGCAGCGTGGGGGGTTGGGAGGACAATACCTACTACGAGCAGTACTTC

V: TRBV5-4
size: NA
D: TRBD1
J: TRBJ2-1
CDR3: CASRLQGANYNEQFF
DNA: TGTGCCAGCAGGCTACAGGGGGCGAACTACAATGAGCAGTTCTTC

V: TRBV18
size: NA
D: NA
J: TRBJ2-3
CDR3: CASSPFTGHSTTDTQYF
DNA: TGTGCCAGCTCACCATTCACAGGACACTCGACCACAGATACGCAGTATTTT

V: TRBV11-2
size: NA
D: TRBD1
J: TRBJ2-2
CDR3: CASSLRQGSTGELFF
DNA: TGTGCCAGCAGCTTACGACAGGGAAGCACCGGGGAGCTGTTTTTT

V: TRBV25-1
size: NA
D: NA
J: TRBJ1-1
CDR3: CASSGFLRGIGNTEAFF
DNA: TGTGCCAGCAGTGGATTTTTGCGAGGGATTGGGAACACTGAAGCTTTCTTT

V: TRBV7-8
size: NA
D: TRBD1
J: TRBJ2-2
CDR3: CASSLSDRRSGELFF
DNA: TGTGCCAGCAGCCTCTCGGACAGGAGGTCCGGGGAGCTGTTTTTT

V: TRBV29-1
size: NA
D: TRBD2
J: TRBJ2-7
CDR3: CSVEKGTSGAYEQYF
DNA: TGCAGCGTTGAGAAAGGTACTAGCGGGGCCTACGAGCAGTACTTC

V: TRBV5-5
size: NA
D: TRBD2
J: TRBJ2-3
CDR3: CASSSLLAGGIDTQYF
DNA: TGTGCCAGCAGCTCCCTACTAGCGGGGGGGATAGATACGCAGTATTTT

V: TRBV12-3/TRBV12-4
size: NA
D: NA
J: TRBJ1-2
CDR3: CASSPPDSRGYTF
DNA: TGTGCCAGCAGTCCACCGGACAGCCGCGGCTACACCTTC

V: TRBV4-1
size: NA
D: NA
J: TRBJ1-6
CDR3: CASSQDAGKDNSPLHF
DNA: TGCGCCAGCAGCCAAGATGCGGGGAAGGATAATTCACCCCTCCACTTT

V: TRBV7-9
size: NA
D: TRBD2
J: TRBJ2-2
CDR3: CASSLLAGSNTGELFF
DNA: TGTGCCAGCAGCTTGTTAGCGGGATCGAACACCGGGGAGCTGTTTTTT

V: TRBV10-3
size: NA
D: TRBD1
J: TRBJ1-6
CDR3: CAISETGGNSPLHF
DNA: TGTGCCATCAGTGAGACAGGGGGAAATTCACCCCTCCACTTT

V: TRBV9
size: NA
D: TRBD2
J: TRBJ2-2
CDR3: CASSVAGGGPGELFF
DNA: TGTGCCAGCAGCGTAGCCGGGGGGGGCCCCGGGGAGCTGTTTTTT

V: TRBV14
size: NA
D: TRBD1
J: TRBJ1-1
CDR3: CASSQYAGTGTEAFF
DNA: TGTGCCAGCAGCCAGTACGCCGGGACAGGAACTGAAGCTTTCTTT

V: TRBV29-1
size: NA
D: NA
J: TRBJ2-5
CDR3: CSSWTRETQYF
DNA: TGCAGCAGCTGGACCCGAGAGACCCAGTACTTC

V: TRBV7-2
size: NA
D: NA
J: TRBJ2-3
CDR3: CASSLMLGSWTDTQYF
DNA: TGTGCCAGCAGCTTAATGTTGGGATCGTGGACAGATACGCAGTATTTT

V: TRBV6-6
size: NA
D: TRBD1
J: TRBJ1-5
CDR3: CASREQGARNQPQHF
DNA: TGTGCCAGCAGAGAACAGGGGGCTCGCAATCAGCCCCAGCATTTT

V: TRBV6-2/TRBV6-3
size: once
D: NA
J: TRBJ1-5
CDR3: CASSYRTGSNGNQPQHF
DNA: TGTGCCAGCAGTTATCGAACAGGGAGTAATGGCAATCAGCCCCAGCATTTT